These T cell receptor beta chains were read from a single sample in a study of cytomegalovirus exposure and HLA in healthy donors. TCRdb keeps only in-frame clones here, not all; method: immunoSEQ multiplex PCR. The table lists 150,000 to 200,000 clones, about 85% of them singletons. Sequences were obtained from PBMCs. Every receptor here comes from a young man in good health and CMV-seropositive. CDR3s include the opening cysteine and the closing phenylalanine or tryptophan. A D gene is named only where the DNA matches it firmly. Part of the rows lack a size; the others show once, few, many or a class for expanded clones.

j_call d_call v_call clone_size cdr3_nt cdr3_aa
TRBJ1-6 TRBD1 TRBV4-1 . TGCGCCAGCAGCCACTCCGACTCATTAAGACAGGGTAATTCACCCCTCCACTTT CASSHSDSLRQGNSPLHF
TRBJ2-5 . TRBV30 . TGTGCCTGGAGAGTACAGCCACCTGGGACCCAGTACTTC CAWRVQPPGTQYF
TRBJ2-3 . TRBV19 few TGTGCCAGTAGTATAGTCCCAGGGGTTGGGTTAGATACGCAGTATTTT CASSIVPGVGLDTQYF
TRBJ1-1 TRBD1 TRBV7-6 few TGTGCCAGCAGCATATCGGGACAGGGGGCCACTGAAGCTTTCTTT CASSISGQGATEAFF
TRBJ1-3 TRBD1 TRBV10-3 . TGTGCCAGCCAGGGGGATGAAAACACCATATATTTT CASQGDENTIYF
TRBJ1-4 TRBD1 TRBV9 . TGTGCCAGCAGCGGAGGACAGGACCGAACTAATGAAAAACTGTTTTTT CASSGGQDRTNEKLFF
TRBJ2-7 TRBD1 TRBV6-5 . TGTGCCAGCAGTCCCGGGACAGCCTACGAGCAGTACTTC CASSPGTAYEQYF
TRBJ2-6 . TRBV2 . TGTGCCAGCAGATACTCTGGGGCCAACGTCCTGACTTTC CASRYSGANVLTF
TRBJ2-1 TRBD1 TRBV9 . TGTGCCAGCAGCGTAGGACAGGGGGCGCGCAATGAGCAGTTCTTC CASSVGQGARNEQFF
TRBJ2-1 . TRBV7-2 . TGTGCCAGCAGCTTAGGACTCGTCAATGAGCAGTTCTTC CASSLGLVNEQFF
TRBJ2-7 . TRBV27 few TGTGCCAGCAGTTTAGGCGGGGGCAGGGGTCCCTACGAGCAGTACTTC CASSLGGGRGPYEQYF
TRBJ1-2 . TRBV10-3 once TGTGCCATCAGTGCTGAAGGGAGCAGATATGGCTACACCTTC CAISAEGSRYGYTF
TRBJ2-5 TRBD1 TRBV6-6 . TGTGCCAGCAGTTACTACGAGGGGGCGGCCTTAGAGCAGTACTTC CASSYYEGAALEQYF
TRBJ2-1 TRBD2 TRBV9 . TGTGCCAGCAGCGCCGCTAGCGGGGGGGTTAATGAGCAGTTCTTC CASSAASGGVNEQFF
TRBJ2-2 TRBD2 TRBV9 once TGTGCCAGCAGCGTAGGTCCGGGGGGTAACACCGGGGAGCTGTTTTTT CASSVGPGGNTGELFF
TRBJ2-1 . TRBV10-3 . TGTGCCATCAGTGCCGGACAGCCGCCCAATGAGCAGTTCTTC CAISAGQPPNEQFF
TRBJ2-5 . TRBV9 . TGTGCCAGCAGCGTCGGACTTGAAGTGGGCCAAGAGACCCAGTACTTC CASSVGLEVGQETQYF
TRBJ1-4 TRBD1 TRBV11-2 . TGTGCCAGCAGGTTCTCTATCCAGGGGGCCGGGGCTGAAAAACTGTTTTTT CASRFSIQGAGAEKLFF
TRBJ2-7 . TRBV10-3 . TGTGCCATCAGTGCCTCGAGCTACGAGCAGTACTTC CAISASSYEQYF